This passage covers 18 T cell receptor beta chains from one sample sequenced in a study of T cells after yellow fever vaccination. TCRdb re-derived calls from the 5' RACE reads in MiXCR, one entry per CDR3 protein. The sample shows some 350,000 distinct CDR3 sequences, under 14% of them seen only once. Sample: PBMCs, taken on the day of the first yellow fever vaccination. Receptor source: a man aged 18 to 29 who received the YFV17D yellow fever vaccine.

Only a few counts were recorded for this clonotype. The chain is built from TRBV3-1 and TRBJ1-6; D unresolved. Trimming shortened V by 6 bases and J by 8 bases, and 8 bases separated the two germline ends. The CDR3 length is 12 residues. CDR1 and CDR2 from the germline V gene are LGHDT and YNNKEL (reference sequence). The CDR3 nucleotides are TGTGCCAGCAGGAAATGGGATTCACCCCTCCACTTT. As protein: CASRKWDSPLHF.

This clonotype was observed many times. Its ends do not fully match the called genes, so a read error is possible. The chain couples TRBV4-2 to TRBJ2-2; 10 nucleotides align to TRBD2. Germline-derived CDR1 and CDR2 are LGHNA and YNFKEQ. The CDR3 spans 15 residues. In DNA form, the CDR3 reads TGTGCCAGCGGCCAAGGACTAGCGGACACCGGGGAGCTGTTTTTT. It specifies CASGQGLADTGELFF.

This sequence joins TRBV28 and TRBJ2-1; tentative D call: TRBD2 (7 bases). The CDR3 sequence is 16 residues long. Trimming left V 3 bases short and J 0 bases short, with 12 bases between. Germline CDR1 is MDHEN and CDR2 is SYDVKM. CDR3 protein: CASSLGGGYSYNEQFF. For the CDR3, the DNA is TGTGCCAGCAGTTTGGGAGGGGGTTACTCCTACAATGAGCAGTTCTTC.

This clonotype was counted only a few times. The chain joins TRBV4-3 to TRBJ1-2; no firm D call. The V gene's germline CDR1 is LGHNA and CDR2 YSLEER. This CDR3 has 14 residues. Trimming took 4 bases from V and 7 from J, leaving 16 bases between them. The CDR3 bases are TGCGCCAGCAGCCCAGACCGGGGAAGAGGTGGCTACACCTTC. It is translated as CASSPDRGRGGYTF.

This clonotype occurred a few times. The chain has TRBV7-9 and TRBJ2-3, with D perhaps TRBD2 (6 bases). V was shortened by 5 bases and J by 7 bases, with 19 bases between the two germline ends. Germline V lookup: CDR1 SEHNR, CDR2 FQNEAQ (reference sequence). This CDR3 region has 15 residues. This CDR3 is CASSRRERGRNTQYF. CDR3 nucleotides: TGTGCCAGCAGCCGTCGGGAGAGGGGCAGAAATACGCAGTATTTT.

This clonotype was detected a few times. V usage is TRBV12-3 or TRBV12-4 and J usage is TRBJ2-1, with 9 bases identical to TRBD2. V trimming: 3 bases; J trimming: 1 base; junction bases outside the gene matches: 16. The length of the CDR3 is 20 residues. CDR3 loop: CASSLRRGGLRVRSYNEQFF. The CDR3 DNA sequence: TGTGCCAGCAGTTTGCGGCGGGGGGGATTGAGGGTAAGGTCCTACAATGAGCAGTTCTTC.

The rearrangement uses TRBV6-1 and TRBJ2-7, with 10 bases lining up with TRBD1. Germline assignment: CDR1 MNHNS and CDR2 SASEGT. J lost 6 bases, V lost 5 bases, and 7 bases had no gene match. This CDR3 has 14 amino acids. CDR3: CASSQGQGTAEQYF. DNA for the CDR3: TGTGCCAGCAGTCAGGGACAGGGGACCGCCGAGCAGTACTTC.

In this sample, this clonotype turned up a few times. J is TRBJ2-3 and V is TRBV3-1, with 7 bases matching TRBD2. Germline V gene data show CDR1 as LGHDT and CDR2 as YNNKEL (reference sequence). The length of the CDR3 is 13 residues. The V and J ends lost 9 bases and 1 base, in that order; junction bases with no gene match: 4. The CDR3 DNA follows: TGTGCCAGTTCGGGGAGGGGCACAGATACGCAGTATTTT. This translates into CASSGRGTDTQYF.

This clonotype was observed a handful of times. The CDR3 sequence: CASSGRDRGFGDTQYF. The CDR3, as DNA: TGTGCCAGCAGCGGCCGGGACAGGGGATTCGGAGATACGCAGTATTTT. The chain recombines TRBV7-3 with TRBJ2-3; TRBD1 matches 10 bases. J gave up 5 bases and V 5 bases, and 10 bases lay outside the gene matches. This CDR3 is built from 16 residues. Germline assignment: CDR1 SGHTA and CDR2 FQGTGA.

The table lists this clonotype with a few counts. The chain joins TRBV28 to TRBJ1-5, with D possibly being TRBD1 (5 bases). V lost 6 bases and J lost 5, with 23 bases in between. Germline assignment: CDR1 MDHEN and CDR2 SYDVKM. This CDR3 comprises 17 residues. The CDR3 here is CASSLRVSFSVDQPQHF. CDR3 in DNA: TGTGCCAGCAGCCTCAGGGTTTCGTTCTCGGTCGATCAGCCCCAGCATTTT. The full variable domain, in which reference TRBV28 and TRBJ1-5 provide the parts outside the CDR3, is DVKVTQSSRYLVKRTGEKVFLECVQDMDHENMFWYRQDPGLGLRLIYFSYDVKMKEKGDIPEGYSVSREKKERFSLILESASTNQTSMYLCASSLRVSFSVDQPQHFGDGTRLSIL.

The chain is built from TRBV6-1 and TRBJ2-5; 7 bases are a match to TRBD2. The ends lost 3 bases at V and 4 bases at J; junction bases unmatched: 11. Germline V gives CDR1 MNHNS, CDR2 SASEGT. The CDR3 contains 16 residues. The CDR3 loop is CASSERPGGGRETQYF. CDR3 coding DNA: TGTGCCAGCAGTGAGCGACCAGGCGGCGGGAGAGAGACCCAGTACTTC.

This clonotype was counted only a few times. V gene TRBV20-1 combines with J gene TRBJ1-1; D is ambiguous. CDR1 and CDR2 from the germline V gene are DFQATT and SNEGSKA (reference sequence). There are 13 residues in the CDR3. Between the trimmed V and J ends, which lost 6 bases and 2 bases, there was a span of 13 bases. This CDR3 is CSADQAINTEAFF. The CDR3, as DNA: TGCAGTGCGGACCAGGCGATTAACACTGAAGCTTTCTTT.

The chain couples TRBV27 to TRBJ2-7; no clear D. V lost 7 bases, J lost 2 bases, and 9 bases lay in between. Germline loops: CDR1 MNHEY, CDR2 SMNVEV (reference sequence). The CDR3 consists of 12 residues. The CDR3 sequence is CASKTGPYEQYF. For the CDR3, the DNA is TGTGCCAGCAAAACGGGTCCCTACGAGCAGTACTTC.

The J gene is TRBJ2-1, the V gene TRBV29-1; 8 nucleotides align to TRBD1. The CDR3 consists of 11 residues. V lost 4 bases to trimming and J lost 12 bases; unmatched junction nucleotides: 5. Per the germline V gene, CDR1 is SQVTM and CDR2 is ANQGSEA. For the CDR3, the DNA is TGCAGCGTTGGGGGTGGGACAGGGCAGTTCTTC. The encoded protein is CSVGGGTGQFF.

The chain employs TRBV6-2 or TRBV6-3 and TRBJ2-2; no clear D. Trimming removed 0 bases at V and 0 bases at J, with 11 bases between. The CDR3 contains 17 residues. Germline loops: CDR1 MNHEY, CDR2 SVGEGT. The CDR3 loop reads CASSYSTEDANTGELFF. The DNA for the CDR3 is TGTGCCAGCAGTTACTCGACCGAAGATGCGAACACCGGGGAGCTGTTTTTT.

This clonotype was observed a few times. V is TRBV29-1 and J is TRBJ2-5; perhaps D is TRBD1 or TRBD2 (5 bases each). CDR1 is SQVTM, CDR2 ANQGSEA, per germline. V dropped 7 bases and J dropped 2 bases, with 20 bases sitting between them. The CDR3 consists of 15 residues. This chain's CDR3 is CSAGPAGTVQETQYF. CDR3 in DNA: TGCAGCGCTGGGCCGGCCGGGACGGTTCAAGAGACCCAGTACTTC. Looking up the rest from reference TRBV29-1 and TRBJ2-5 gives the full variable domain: SAVISQKPSRDICQRGTSLTIQCQVDSQVTMMFWYRQQPGQSLTLIATANQGSEATYESGFVIDKFPISRPNLTFSTLTVSNMSPEDSSIYLCSAGPAGTVQETQYFGPGTRLLVL.

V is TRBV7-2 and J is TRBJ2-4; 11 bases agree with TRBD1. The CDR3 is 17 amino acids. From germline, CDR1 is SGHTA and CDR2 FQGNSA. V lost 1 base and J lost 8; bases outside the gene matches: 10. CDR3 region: CASSLVAGTGGSYIQYF. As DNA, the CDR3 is TGTGCCAGCAGCTTAGTGGCAGGGACAGGGGGTAGTTACATTCAGTACTTC.

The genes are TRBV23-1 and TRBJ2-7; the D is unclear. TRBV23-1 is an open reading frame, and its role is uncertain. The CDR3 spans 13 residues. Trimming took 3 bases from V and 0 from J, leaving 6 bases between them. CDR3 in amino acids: CASSQWDSYEQYV. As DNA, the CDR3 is TGCGCCAGCAGTCAGTGGGACTCCTACGAGCAGTACGTC.